The sequence of this T cell receptor beta chain was determined in a study of tumor-infiltrating lymphocytes in primary liver carcinoma. Turning to the study itself: About 3.5 to 7.5 million productive TCRbeta reads were obtained from the samples, with similar numbers across tissue types. Regarding the study as a whole: In tumor-adjacent and tumor-blood pairs, overlap was lower than in tumor region pairs. Top-250-clone fractions were significantly higher in tumors than in blood (p = 0.039).

This clonotype appeared a single time. Its antigen is undetermined. Using a constant-region primer together with ProtoScript II reverse transcriptase, TCR beta cDNA was made from roughly 520 ng of total RNA. Nested multiplex PCR, run for three rounds with slightly modified ARM-PCR, yielded TCR beta libraries. TCRdb reanalysed the multiplex PCR reads using MiXCR and keeps one entry per CDR3 protein. Of about 310,000 distinct CDR3 sequences listed, around 50% are singletons. Germline DNA was extracted too, while blood RNA derived from unsorted whole blood. Specimen: peripheral blood. The receptor's source is a woman aged 25 to 45 with primary liver carcinoma and hepatitis B virus infection.

The CDR3 region is CASIFGNTEAFF. DNA for the CDR3: TGTGCCAGCATTTTCGGGAACACTGAAGCTTTCTTT. This chain joins TRBV12-3 or TRBV12-4 and TRBJ1-1, with D hard to call. The CDR3 is 12 residues long. Between the trimmed V and J ends, which lost 7 bases and 1 base, there was a span of 7 bases.